A selection of T cell receptor beta chains follows, all from one sample in a study of T cells after yellow fever vaccination. TCRdb passed the 5' RACE reads through MiXCR, listing each CDR3 protein once. The data hold over 300,000 distinct CDR3 sequences, with 3.6% observed a single time. Specimen: PBMCs, collected on the day of the yellow fever booster vaccination. All receptors come from a man aged 18 to 30 who received the YFV17D yellow fever vaccine. The CDR3 runs from the conserved cysteine through the conserved F or W. A D gene is named only where the DNA matches it firmly. Clone size is stated in some rows and not others, as once, few, many or a class when expanded.

abundance	v_gene	j_gene	d_gene	CDR3aa	CDR3nt
few	TRBV21-1	TRBJ1-1	NA	CASSKVCRGAEAFF	TGTGCCAGCAGCAAAGTCTGCAGGGGTGCTGAAGCTTTCTTT
few	TRBV18	TRBJ2-1	NA	CASSPSLFNEQFF	TGTGCCAGCTCACCCTCCCTCTTCAATGAGCAGTTCTTC
few	TRBV5-1	TRBJ2-1	NA	CASSRGGARDEQFF	TGCGCCTCCTCCAGGGGCGGGGCGAGGGATGAGCAGTTCTTC
many	TRBV27	TRBJ1-5	NA	CASSRLQGGNQPQHF	TGTGCCAGCAGCCGGCTTCAGGGTGGCAATCAGCCCCAGCATTTT
few	TRBV28	TRBJ1-2	TRBD1	CASSIPGQGYTF	TGTGCCAGCAGCATTCCGGGACAGGGCTACACCTTC
many	TRBV29-1	TRBJ1-1	NA	CSVQGTEAFF	TGCAGCGTCCAGGGGACTGAAGCTTTCTTT
many	TRBV7-8	TRBJ2-5	NA	CASKPGRHQETQYF	TGTGCCAGCAAACCAGGGAGGCACCAAGAGACCCAGTACTTC
many	TRBV5-1	TRBJ2-3	TRBD1	CASSFQGATQYF	TGCGCCAGCAGCTTTCAGGGGGCTACGCAGTATTTT
many	TRBV7-2	TRBJ2-1	NA	CASSRQVTSYNEQFF	TGTGCCAGCAGCCGTCAAGTGACCAGCTACAATGAGCAGTTCTTC
many	TRBV12-3/TRBV12-4	TRBJ1-2	TRBD1	CASRPGGSGYTF	TGTGCCAGCAGACCAGGGGGCAGTGGCTACACCTTC
many	TRBV7-3	TRBJ2-3	NA	CASSSQGVTDTQYF	TGTGCCAGCAGCTCGCAGGGTGTCACAGATACGCAGTATTTT
many	TRBV6-5	TRBJ2-2	NA	CASSGPTATGELFF	TGTGCCAGCAGTGGCCCGACAGCAACCGGGGAGCTGTTTTTT
NA	TRBV6-5	TRBJ1-6	NA	CASSYEGLNSPLHF	TGTGCCAGCAGTTATGAGGGGTTAAATTCACCCCTCCACTTT
many	TRBV6-6	TRBJ2-3	TRBD2	CASSYLAGVADTQYF	TGTGCCAGCAGTTACTTAGCGGGGGTTGCAGATACGCAGTATTTT
many	TRBV30	TRBJ2-3	NA	CAWSRGSTDTQYF	TGTGCCTGGAGCAGGGGTTCGACAGATACGCAGTATTTT
few	TRBV6-5	TRBJ1-1	TRBD1	CASSFRGQGINTEAFF	TGTGCCAGCAGTTTCCGCGGACAGGGGATAAACACTGAAGCTTTCTTT
few	TRBV7-2	TRBJ2-7	NA	CASSQQGLQEQYF	TGTGCCAGCAGCCAACAGGGACTTCAAGAGCAGTACTTC
many	TRBV4-3	TRBJ1-6	NA	CASSQERRSSLHF	TGCGCCAGCAGCCAAGAAAGAAGGTCCTCCCTCCACTTT
NA	TRBV24-1	TRBJ1-2	TRBD1	CATSDGTEGYTF	TGTGCCACCAGTGACGGGACAGAGGGCTACACCTTC
NA	TRBV6-5	TRBJ1-2	NA	CASSYSIQMLYGYTF	TGTGCCAGCAGTTACAGCATACAGATGCTCTATGGCTACACCTTC
many	TRBV20-1	TRBJ2-1	NA	CSMGVPNNEQFF	TGCAGCATGGGGGTCCCGAACAATGAGCAGTTCTTC
many	TRBV10-1	TRBJ2-3	NA	CASSAGLTDTQYF	TGCGCCAGCAGTGCCGGTCTCACAGATACGCAGTATTTT
few	TRBV5-4	TRBJ2-7	NA	CASSPQGESYEQYF	TGTGCCAGCAGCCCCCAAGGGGAAAGCTACGAGCAGTACTTC
many	TRBV18	TRBJ1-2	NA	CASSPGQASYGYTF	TGTGCCAGCTCACCAGGGCAGGCGTCCTATGGCTACACCTTC
many	TRBV20-1	TRBJ2-3	TRBD2	CSALARGGPPDTQYF	TGCAGTGCCTTAGCCCGGGGGGGGCCCCCAGATACGCAGTATTTT
NA	TRBV20-1	TRBJ1-2	NA	CSAIRGTTNYGYTF	TGCAGTGCTATCAGGGGTACAACTAACTATGGCTACACCTTC
many	TRBV12-3/TRBV12-4	TRBJ2-3	TRBD2	CASRVLAGGPVDTQYF	TGTGCCAGCAGGGTACTAGCGGGGGGGCCGGTAGATACGCAGTATTTT
NA	TRBV7-9	TRBJ2-1	TRBD1	CASSKRQGANEQFF	TGTGCCAGCAGCAAGAGACAGGGGGCAAATGAGCAGTTCTTC
NA	TRBV12-3/TRBV12-4	TRBJ2-1	TRBD2	CASSLPTSGGYNEQFF	TGTGCCAGCAGTTTGCCGACTAGCGGGGGTTACAATGAGCAGTTCTTC
NA	TRBV7-9	TRBJ2-2	NA	CASTPRNLEELFF	TGTGCCAGCACCCCGAGGAATTTGGAGGAGCTGTTTTTT
many	TRBV27	TRBJ2-5	NA	CASSSSGWETQYF	NA
few	TRBV5-4	TRBJ1-4	NA	CASSLGQNPTNEKLFF	TGTGCCAGCAGCTTGGGCCAAAACCCAACTAATGAAAAACTGTTTTTT
few	TRBV12-3/TRBV12-4	TRBJ2-3	NA	CASRGIGTDTQYF	TGTGCCAGCAGGGGGATTGGGACAGATACGCAGTATTTT
NA	TRBV12-3/TRBV12-4	TRBJ1-1	TRBD1	CASSSKHPTGTGGPEAFF	TGTGCCAGCAGTTCGAAACACCCTACCGGGACAGGGGGCCCTGAAGCTTTCTTT
few	TRBV20-1	TRBJ1-4	TRBD1	CSATYRGGSEKLFF	TGCAGTGCTACATACAGGGGAGGGTCTGAAAAACTGTTTTTT
few	TRBV5-1	TRBJ2-3	NA	CASSLGLGQYF	TGCGCCAGCAGCTTAGGTTTAGGGCAGTATTTT
many	TRBV11-2	TRBJ1-6	TRBD1	CASSKDRGAPLHF	TGTGCCAGCAGCAAGGACAGGGGAGCACCCCTCCACTTT
few	TRBV5-1	TRBJ2-1	NA	CASSLDRGGVEQFF	TGCGCCAGCAGCTTGGACAGGGGGGGTGTAGAGCAGTTCTTC
many	TRBV4-1	TRBJ2-5	NA	CASSQGVLAAETQYF	TGCGCCAGCAGCCAAGGGGTCCTCGCAGCGGAGACCCAGTACTTC
NA	TRBV15	TRBJ2-3	TRBD1	CATSWTGGGHTDTQYF	TGTGCCACCAGCTGGACAGGGGGGGGACACACAGATACGCAGTATTTT
many	TRBV7-6	TRBJ2-1	TRBD2	CASSLGASGGHNEQFF	TGTGCCAGCAGCTTAGGGGCTAGCGGGGGCCATAATGAGCAGTTCTTC
few	TRBV5-1	TRBJ1-2	NA	CASSLVAGEPNYGYTF	TGCGCCAGCAGCTTGGTGGCAGGGGAGCCTAACTATGGCTACACCTTC